The clone carrying this T cell receptor beta chain was detected a few times. Its target is unknown. TCRdb itself ran the 5' RACE reads through MiXCR, one entry per CDR3 protein. The top ten hold under 8% of the sample, which has 200,000 to 250,000 distinct CDR3 sequences, around 25% seen once. The data were obtained in a study of CD8 T cells in ankylosing spondylitis. Study-wide results and caveats: The authors reported significant enrichment of disease-linked clones in matched ankylosing spondylitis synovial fluid.

CDR3 size: 15 residues. Germline CDR1 is SEHNR and CDR2 is FQNEAQ (reference sequence). Trimming cost V 4 bases and J 4 bases; bases outside gene matches: 8. The sequence was obtained from a male donor with ankylosing spondylitis or in good health (not recorded which). The sequencing sample was made of blood, either unsorted or a sorted T cell fraction (not recorded which). The chain combines TRBV7-9 with TRBJ2-5, with 8 bases lining up with TRBD1. CDR3 amino acids: CASSSMGDRGETQYF. The CDR3 coding sequence is TGTGCCAGCAGCTCCATGGGTGACAGGGGAGAGACCCAGTACTTC.